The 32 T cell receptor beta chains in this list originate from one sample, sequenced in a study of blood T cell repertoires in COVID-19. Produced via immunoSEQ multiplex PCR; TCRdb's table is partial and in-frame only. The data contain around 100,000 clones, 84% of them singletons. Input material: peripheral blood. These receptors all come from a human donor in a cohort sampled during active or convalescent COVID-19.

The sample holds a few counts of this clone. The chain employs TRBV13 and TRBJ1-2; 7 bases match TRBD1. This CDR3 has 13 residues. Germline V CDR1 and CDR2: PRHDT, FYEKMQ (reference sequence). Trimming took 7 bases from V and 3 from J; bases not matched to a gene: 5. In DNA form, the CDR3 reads TGTGCCAGCACCCGGGACAGTCACTATGGCTACACCTTC. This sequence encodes CASTRDSHYGYTF.

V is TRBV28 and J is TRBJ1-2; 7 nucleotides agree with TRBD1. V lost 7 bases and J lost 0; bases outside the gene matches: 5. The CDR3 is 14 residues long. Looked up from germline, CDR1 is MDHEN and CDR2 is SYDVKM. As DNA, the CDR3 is TGTGCCAGCACTTCTGGGACAGCTAACTATGGCTACACCTTC. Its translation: CASTSGTANYGYTF.

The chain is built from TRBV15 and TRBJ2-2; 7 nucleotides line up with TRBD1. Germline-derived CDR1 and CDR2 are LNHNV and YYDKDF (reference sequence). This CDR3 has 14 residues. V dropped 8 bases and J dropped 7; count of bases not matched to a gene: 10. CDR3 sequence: CATDSGTVGGELFF. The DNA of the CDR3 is TGTGCCACCGACTCTGGGACAGTGGGCGGGGAGCTGTTTTTT.

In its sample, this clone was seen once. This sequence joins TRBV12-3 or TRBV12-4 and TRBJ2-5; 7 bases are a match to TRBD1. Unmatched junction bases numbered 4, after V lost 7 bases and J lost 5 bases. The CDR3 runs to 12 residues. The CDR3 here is CASKRGPETQYF. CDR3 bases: TGTGCCAGCAAAAGGGGGCCGGAGACCCAGTACTTC.

CDR3 protein: CASSLGGEGDTQYF. The CDR3 nucleotides read TGTGCCAGCAGTTTGGGGGGAGAGGGAGATACGCAGTATTTT. The chain links TRBV27 to TRBJ2-3; a weak D match, TRBD2 (6 bases). The V gene lost 3 bases and the J gene lost 5 bases, with 12 bases spanning the gap. There are 14 residues in the CDR3. Germline CDR1 is MNHEY and CDR2 is SMNVEV (reference sequence).

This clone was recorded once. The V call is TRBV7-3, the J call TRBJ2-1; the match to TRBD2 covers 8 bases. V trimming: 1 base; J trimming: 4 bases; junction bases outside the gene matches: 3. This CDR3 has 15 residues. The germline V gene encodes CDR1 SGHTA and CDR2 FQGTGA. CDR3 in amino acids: CASSLSGGTYNEQFF. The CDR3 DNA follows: TGTGCCAGCAGCTTAAGCGGGGGGACATACAATGAGCAGTTCTTC.

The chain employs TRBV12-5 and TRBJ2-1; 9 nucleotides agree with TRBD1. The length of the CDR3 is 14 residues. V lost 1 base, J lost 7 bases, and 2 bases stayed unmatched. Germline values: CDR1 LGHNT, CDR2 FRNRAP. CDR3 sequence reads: CASGLGQGGNEQFF. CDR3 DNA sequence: TGTGCTAGTGGTTTGGGACAGGGGGGGAATGAGCAGTTCTTC. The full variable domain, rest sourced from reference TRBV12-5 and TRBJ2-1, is DARVTQTPRHKVTEMGQEVTMRCQPILGHNTVFWYRQTMMQGLELLAYFRNRAPLDDSGMPKDRFSAEMPDATLATLKIQPSEPRDSAVYFCASGLGQGGNEQFFGPGTRLTVL.

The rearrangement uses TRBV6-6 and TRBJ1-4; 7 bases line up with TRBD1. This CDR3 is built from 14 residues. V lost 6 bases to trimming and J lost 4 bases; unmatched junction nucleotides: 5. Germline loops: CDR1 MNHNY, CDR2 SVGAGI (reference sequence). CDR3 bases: TGTGCCAGCAGCCCGGGACAGAGTAATGAAAAACTGTTTTTT. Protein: CASSPGQSNEKLFF.

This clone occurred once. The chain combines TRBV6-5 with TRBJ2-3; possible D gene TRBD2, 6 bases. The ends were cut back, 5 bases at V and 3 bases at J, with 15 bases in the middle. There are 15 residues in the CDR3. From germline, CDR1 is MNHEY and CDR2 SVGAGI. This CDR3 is CASSPQAGLTDTQYF. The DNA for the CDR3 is TGTGCCAGCAGTCCACAAGCGGGTTTAACAGATACGCAGTATTTT.

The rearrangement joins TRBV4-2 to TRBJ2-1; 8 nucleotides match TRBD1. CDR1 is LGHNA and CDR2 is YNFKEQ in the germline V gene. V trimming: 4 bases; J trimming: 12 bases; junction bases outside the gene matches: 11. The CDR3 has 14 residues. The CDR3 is CASSPRTGTRWQFF. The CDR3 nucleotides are TGTGCCAGCAGCCCGAGGACAGGGACCCGGTGGCAGTTCTTC.

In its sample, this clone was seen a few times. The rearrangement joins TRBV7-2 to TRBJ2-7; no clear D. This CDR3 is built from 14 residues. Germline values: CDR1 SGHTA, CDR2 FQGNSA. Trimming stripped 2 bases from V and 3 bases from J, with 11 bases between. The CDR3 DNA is TGTGCCAGCAGCTTATCGAGTATGCTCTACGAGCAGTACTTC. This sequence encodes CASSLSSMLYEQYF.

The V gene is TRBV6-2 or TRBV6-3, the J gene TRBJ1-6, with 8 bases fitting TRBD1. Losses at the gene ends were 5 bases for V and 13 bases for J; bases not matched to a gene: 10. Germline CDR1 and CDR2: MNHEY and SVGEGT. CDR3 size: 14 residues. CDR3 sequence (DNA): TGTGCCAGCAGTCCGACAGGGGTCCCAGTCCCCCTCCACTTT. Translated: CASSPTGVPVPLHF.

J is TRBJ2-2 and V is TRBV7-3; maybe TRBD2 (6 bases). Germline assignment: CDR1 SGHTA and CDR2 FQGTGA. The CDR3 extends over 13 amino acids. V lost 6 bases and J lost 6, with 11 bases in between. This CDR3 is CASSFTSPGELFF. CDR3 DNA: TGTGCCAGCAGTTTTACTAGCCCCGGGGAGCTGTTTTTT.

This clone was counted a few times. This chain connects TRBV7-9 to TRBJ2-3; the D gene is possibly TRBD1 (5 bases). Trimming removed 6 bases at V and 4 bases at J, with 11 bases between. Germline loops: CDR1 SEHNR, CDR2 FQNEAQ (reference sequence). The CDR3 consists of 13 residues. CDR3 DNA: TGTGCCAGCAGGACTGGACATCCAGATACGCAGTATTTT. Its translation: CASRTGHPDTQYF.

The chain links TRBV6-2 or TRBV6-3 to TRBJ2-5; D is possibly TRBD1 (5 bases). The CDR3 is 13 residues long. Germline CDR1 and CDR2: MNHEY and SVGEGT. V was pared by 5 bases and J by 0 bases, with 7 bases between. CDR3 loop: CASSRGYQETQYF. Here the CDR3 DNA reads TGTGCCAGCAGTAGGGGCTACCAAGAGACCCAGTACTTC.

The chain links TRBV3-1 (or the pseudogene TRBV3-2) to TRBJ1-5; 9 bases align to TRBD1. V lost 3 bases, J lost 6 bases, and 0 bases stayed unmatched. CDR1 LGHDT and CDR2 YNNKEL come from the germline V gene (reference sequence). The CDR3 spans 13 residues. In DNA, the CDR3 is TGTGCCAGCAGCCAGGACAGGGGTCAGCCCCAGCATTTT. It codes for CASSQDRGQPQHF.

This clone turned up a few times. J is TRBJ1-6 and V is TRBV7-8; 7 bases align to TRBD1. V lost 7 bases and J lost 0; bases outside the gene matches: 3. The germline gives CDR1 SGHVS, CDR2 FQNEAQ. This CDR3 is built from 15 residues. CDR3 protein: CASIQGNSYNSPLHF. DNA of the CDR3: TGTGCCAGCATACAGGGGAACTCCTATAATTCACCCCTCCACTTT.

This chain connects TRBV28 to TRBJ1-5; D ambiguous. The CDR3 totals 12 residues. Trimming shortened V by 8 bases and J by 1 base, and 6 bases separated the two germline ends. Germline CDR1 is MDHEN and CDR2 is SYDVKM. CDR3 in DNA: TGTGCCAGCCACATAAGCAATCAGCCCCAGCATTTT. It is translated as CASHISNQPQHF.

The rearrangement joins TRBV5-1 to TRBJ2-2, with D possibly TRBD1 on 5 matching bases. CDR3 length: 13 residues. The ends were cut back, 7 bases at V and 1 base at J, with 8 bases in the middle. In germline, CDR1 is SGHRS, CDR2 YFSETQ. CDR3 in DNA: TGCGCCAGCGACGACAGGAACACCGGGGAGCTGTTTTTT. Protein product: CASDDRNTGELFF.

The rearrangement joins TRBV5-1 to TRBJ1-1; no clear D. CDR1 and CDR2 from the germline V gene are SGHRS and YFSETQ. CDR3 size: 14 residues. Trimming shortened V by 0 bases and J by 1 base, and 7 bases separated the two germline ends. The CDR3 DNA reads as TGCGCCAGCAGCTTGGACGGGTCGAACACTGAAGCTTTCTTT. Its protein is CASSLDGSNTEAFF.

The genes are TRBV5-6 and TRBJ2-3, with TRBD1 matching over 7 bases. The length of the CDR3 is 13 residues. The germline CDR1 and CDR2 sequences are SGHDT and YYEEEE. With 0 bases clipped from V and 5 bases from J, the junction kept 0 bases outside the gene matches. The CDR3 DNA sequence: TGTGCCAGCAGCTTGGGACAGGGAGATACGCAGTATTTT. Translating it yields CASSLGQGDTQYF.

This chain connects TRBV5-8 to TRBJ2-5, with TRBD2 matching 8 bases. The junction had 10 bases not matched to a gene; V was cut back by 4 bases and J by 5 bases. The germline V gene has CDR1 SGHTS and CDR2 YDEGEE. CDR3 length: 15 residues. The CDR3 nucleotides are TGTGCCAGCAGCCGGCCGCTAGCGGGTTCCGAGACCCAGTACTTC. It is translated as CASSRPLAGSETQYF.

CDR3 nucleotide sequence: TGTGCCAGCAGCTTTTCTGCCGGTGGCTACACCTTC. Residues: CASSFSAGGYTF. V gene TRBV7-2 combines with J gene TRBJ1-2; no reliable D call. Germline V CDR1 and CDR2: SGHTA, FQGNSA. V was cut by 3 bases and J by 7 bases, with 9 bases left in between. CDR3 length: 12 amino acids.

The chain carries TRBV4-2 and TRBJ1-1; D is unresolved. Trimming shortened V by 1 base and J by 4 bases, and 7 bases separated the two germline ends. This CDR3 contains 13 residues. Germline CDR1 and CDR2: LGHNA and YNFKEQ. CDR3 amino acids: CASSQVSGTEAFF. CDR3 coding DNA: TGTGCCAGCAGCCAAGTCTCCGGCACTGAAGCTTTCTTT.

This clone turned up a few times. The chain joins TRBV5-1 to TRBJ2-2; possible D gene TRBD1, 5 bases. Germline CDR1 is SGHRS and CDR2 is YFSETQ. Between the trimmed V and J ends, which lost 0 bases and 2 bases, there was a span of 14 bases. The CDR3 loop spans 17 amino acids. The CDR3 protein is CASSLAVQGGNTGELFF. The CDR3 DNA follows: TGCGCCAGCAGCTTGGCCGTGCAGGGCGGCAACACCGGGGAGCTGTTTTTT.

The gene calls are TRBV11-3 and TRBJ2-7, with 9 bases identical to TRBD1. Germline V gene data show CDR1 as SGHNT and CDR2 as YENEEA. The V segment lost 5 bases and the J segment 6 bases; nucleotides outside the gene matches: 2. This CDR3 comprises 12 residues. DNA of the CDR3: TGTGCCAGCAGCGTGGGACAGGGCGAGCAGTACTTC. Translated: CASSVGQGEQYF.

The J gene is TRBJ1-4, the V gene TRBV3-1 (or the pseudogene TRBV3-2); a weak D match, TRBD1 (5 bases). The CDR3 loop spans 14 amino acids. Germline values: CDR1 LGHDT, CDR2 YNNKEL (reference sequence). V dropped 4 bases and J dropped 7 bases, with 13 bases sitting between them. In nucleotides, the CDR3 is TGTGCCAGCAGCCCCCAGGGTATTAGTGAAAAACTGTTTTTT. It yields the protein CASSPQGISEKLFF.

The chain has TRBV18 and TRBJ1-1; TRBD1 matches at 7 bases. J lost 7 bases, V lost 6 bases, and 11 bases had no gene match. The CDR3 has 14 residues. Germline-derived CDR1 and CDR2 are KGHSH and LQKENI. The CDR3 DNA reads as TGTGCCAGCTCTCTACGACAGGGCGGATTTGAAGCTTTCTTT. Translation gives CASSLRQGGFEAFF. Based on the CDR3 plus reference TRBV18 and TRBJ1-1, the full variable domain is NAGVMQNPRHLVRRRGQEARLRCSPMKGHSHVYWYRQLPEEGLKFMVYLQKENIIDESGMPKERFSAEFPKEGPSILRIQQVVRGDSAAYFCASSLRQGGFEAFFGQGTRLTVV.

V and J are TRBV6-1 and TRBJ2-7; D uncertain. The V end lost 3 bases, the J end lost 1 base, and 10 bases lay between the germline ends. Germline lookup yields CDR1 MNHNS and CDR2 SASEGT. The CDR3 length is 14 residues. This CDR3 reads CASSDPGGSYEQYF. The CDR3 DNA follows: TGTGCCAGCAGTGACCCAGGTGGGTCCTACGAGCAGTACTTC.

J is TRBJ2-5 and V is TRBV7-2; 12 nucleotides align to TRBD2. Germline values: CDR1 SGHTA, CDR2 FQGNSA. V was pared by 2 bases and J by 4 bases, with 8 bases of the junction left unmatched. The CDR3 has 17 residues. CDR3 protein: CASSLWASGGVGETQYF. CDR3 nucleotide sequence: TGTGCCAGCAGCTTATGGGCTAGCGGGGGGGTTGGAGAGACCCAGTACTTC.

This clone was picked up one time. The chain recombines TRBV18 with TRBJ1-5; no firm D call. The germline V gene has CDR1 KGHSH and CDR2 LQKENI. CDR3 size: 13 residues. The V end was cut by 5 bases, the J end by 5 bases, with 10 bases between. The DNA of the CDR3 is TGTGCCAGCTCAGGGCAGGCAGATCAGCCCCAGCATTTT. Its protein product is CASSGQADQPQHF.

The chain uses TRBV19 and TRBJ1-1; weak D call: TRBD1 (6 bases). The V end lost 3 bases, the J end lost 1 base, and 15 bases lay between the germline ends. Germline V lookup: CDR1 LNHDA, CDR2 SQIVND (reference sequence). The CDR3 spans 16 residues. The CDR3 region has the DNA TGTGCCAGTAGTATTCGGCAGGGGTCTCGGAACACTGAAGCTTTCTTT. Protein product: CASSIRQGSRNTEAFF.